Sequencing of this T cell receptor beta chain was carried out in a study of blood T cell repertoires in COVID-19. Study context: The United States, Italy and Spain supplied acute and convalescent COVID-19 samples. PBMCs, B-cell-depleted T cells, or T cells provided the cDNA or gDNA that made up the material.

Per the study methods: Reference gene primer amplification gave estimated nucleated cell counts. Here immunoSEQ multiplex PCR was the method, and the copy in TCRdb shows in-frame clones only, minus some. V and J calls and clone size are copied from that table; D and trimming were computed from the DNA. Of about 270,000 clones listed, approximately 89% were seen once; the top ten hold 2% to 3%. V dropped 5 bases and J dropped 1; count of bases not matched to a gene: 9. This CDR3 comprises 18 residues. Germline CDR1 is MNHEY and CDR2 is SVGEGT. The chain recombines TRBV6-2 or TRBV6-3 with TRBJ2-3; 13 nucleotides match TRBD2. The source material was peripheral blood. The receptor was derived from a woman aged 50 to 60 with acute or convalescent COVID-19. CDR3 loop: CASSDGLAGVGGTDTQYF. CDR3 DNA: TGTGCCAGCAGTGATGGACTAGCGGGAGTAGGTGGCACAGATACGCAGTATTTT.